One and the same sample provided the 20 T cell receptor beta chains below, sequenced in a study of T cells in Graves' hyperthyroidism and ophthalmopathy. The CDR3 regions of TCR beta were amplified from RNA transcripts. TCR CDR3 underwent first-round RT-PCR with the HTBI primer set. A single record per CDR3 protein comes from TCRdb applying MiXCR to the multiplex PCR reads. The sample consists of 550,000 to 850,000 distinct CDR3 sequences, roughly a sixth of them appearing once. Sequences were obtained from blood. Receptors originate from a woman between 50 and 59 years old with Graves' hyperthyroidism that later progressed to Graves' ophthalmopathy.

The rearrangement links TRBV28 to TRBJ1-2, with a weak D call TRBD1 (6 bases). The CDR3 spans 14 residues. V lost 4 bases and J 6 bases, leaving 15 bases between the germline ends. From germline, CDR1 is MDHEN and CDR2 SYDVKM. The CDR3 bases are TGTGCCAGCAGTTACGACGAACAGGGAAATGGCTACACCTTC. This codes for CASSYDEQGNGYTF.

The rearrangement uses TRBV7-9 and TRBJ2-4; no clear D gene. Germline CDR1 SEHNR, CDR2 FQNEAQ (reference sequence). V gave up 1 base and J gave up 4 bases, with 5 bases separating them. The CDR3 loop spans 13 amino acids. The CDR3 bases are TGTGCCAGCAGCTTAGGGAGAAAAAACATTCAGTACTTC. It translates to CASSLGRKNIQYF.

This clonotype was seen a handful of times. This chain joins TRBV5-1 and TRBJ2-2, with 7 bases aligning to TRBD2. Germline values: CDR1 SGHRS, CDR2 YFSETQ. The CDR3 is 16 amino acids. J gave up 3 bases and V 4 bases, and 9 bases lay outside the gene matches. This CDR3 is CASSQTSASHTGELFF. The CDR3, as DNA: TGCGCCAGCAGCCAAACTAGCGCTTCGCACACCGGGGAGCTGTTTTTT.

The rearrangement uses TRBV27 and TRBJ2-1; D is undetermined. V was shortened by 6 bases and J by 10 bases, with 16 bases between the two germline ends. The germline V gene encodes CDR1 MNHEY and CDR2 SMNVEV (reference sequence). CDR3 length equals 13 residues. CDR3 DNA sequence: TGTGCCAGCAGCTTCAGCCCTGTGGAAGAGCAGTTCTTC. Amino acid sequence: CASSFSPVEEQFF.

This clonotype was counted only a few times. The V call is TRBV19, the J call TRBJ2-3; 11 positions match TRBD2. The CDR3 runs 14 residues. Germline lookup yields CDR1 LNHDA and CDR2 SQIVND (reference sequence). The ends lost 4 bases at V and 6 bases at J; junction bases unmatched: 3. CDR3 loop: CASSTRLAGDTQYF. The DNA of the CDR3 is TGTGCCAGTAGTACACGACTAGCGGGGGATACGCAGTATTTT.

This clonotype was recorded at least ten times. The chain uses TRBV3-1 and TRBJ1-2; the D gene is possibly TRBD1 (6 bases). Germline V lookup: CDR1 LGHDT, CDR2 YNNKEL (reference sequence). The germline V and J ends were trimmed by 0 bases and 4 bases, with 15 bases remaining between them. This CDR3 has 16 amino acids. CDR3 in amino acids: CASSQELPGAGYGYTF. CDR3 coding DNA: TGTGCCAGCAGCCAAGAGTTGCCAGGGGCGGGCTATGGCTACACCTTC. The full variable domain, in which reference TRBV3-1 and TRBJ1-2 provide the parts outside the CDR3, is DTAVSQTPKYLVTQMGNDKSIKCEQNLGHDTMYWYKQDSKKFLKIMFSYNNKELIINETVPNRFSPKSPDKAHLNLHINSLELGDSAVYFCASSQELPGAGYGYTFGSGTRLTVV.

This clonotype was picked up many times. The chain joins TRBV11-1 to TRBJ2-5; the D gene could be TRBD1 or TRBD2 (5 bases each). The germline V gene has CDR1 SGHAT and CDR2 FQDESV (reference sequence). V lost 5 bases and J 4 bases, leaving 17 bases between the germline ends. The CDR3 spans 15 residues. The CDR3, as DNA: TGTGCCAGCAGCGCCTTTGAGGGGATGGGAGAGACCCAGTACTTC. It translates to CASSAFEGMGETQYF.

This clonotype was observed at least ten times. V is TRBV20-1 and J is TRBJ2-1; TRBD1 or TRBD2 may be the D gene (5 bases each). The V gene's germline CDR1 is DFQATT and CDR2 SNEGSKA (reference sequence). The length of the CDR3 is 14 residues. The V end lost 5 bases, the J end lost 2 bases, and 13 bases lay between the germline ends. CDR3 in amino acids: CSALSGGAYNEQFF. In DNA form, the CDR3 reads TGCAGTGCTTTGTCTGGGGGAGCCTACAATGAGCAGTTCTTC.

The rearrangement joins TRBV6-5 to TRBJ1-4, with D possibly being TRBD1 (5 bases). Trimming removed 2 bases from V and 5 bases from J, with 15 bases in between. Germline CDR1 reads MNHEY; CDR2 reads SVGAGI. This CDR3 is 16 amino acids long. The CDR3 DNA reads as TGTGCCAGCAGTTACCTCGACAGAGATGGAAATGAAAAACTGTTTTTT. Translation: CASSYLDRDGNEKLFF.

This clonotype came up many times. CDR3 amino acids: CASGGGALAYNEQFF. CDR3 coding DNA: TGTGCCAGCGGCGGGGGGGCCTTGGCCTACAATGAGCAGTTCTTC. The rearrangement uses TRBV2 and TRBJ2-1; 9 positions agree with TRBD2. Germline V gene sequence: CDR1 SNHLY, CDR2 FYNNEI. The CDR3 contains 15 residues. Trimming cost V 8 bases and J 2 bases; bases outside gene matches: 7. Complete variable domain (other parts from reference TRBV2 and TRBJ2-1): EPEVTQTPSHQVTQMGQEVILRCVPISNHLYFYWYRQILGQKVEFLVSFYNNEISEKSEIFDDQFSVERPDGSNFTLKIRSTKLEDSAMYFCASGGGALAYNEQFFGPGTRLTVL.

The V call is TRBV20-1, the J call TRBJ2-3, with D possibly TRBD1 on 5 matching bases. The germline CDR1 and CDR2 sequences are DFQATT and SNEGSKA (reference sequence). Trimming took off 6 bases at V and 6 bases at J, with 19 bases between the two ends. The CDR3 sequence is 14 residues long. This chain's CDR3 is CSAGIGVLEDTQYF. CDR3 coding DNA: TGCAGTGCCGGAATAGGGGTGTTAGAGGATACGCAGTATTTT.

Concerning this clonotype itself: Here the CDR3 omits its conserved ending phenylalanine or tryptophan, so a read error is the likely source. The chain's CDR3 is CASSKTGAITYGYTL. CDR3 DNA sequence: TGTGCCAGCAGCAAGACAGGGGCCATAACCTATGGCTACACCCTC. V gene TRBV5-5 combines with J gene TRBJ1-2; 8 bases fit TRBD1. The germline V gene encodes CDR1 SGHKS and CDR2 YYEKEE (reference sequence). V dropped 4 bases and J dropped 4; count of bases not matched to a gene: 9. CDR3 length equals 15 residues.

This clonotype was found many times. The chain uses TRBV5-8 and TRBJ2-3; a possible D gene is TRBD1 (6 bases). The CDR3 consists of 13 residues. The V and J ends lost 3 bases and 2 bases respectively, with 7 bases between them. In germline, CDR1 is SGHTS, CDR2 YDEGEE. Here the CDR3 reads CASSWGHTDTQYF. CDR3 coding DNA: TGTGCCAGCAGCTGGGGGCACACAGATACGCAGTATTTT.

The sample holds many counts of this clonotype. The chain joins TRBV10-3 to TRBJ2-7; 8 positions agree with TRBD2. Germline CDR1 and CDR2: ENHRY and SYGVKD. The V segment lost 5 bases and the J segment 0 bases; nucleotides outside the gene matches: 6. The CDR3 is 15 amino acids. The CDR3 nucleotides are TGTGCCATCAGTCCCGGGGGGGCGAGCTCCTACGAGCAGTACTTC. It is translated as CAISPGGASSYEQYF.

This clonotype was observed at least ten times. The chain recombines TRBV6-1 with TRBJ1-2, with 8 bases aligning to TRBD1. Germline CDR1 MNHNS, CDR2 SASEGT. With 7 bases clipped from V and 2 bases from J, the junction kept 12 bases outside the gene matches. CDR3 length: 16 amino acids. The CDR3 region is CASNRGQGAANYGYTF. CDR3 nucleotides: TGTGCCAGCAACCGGGGTCAGGGGGCGGCCAACTATGGCTACACCTTC.

The chain joins TRBV2 to TRBJ2-1, with 9 bases that match TRBD2. V was pared by 6 bases and J by 9 bases, with 15 bases of the junction left unmatched. The V gene's germline CDR1 is SNHLY and CDR2 FYNNEI. This CDR3 is 16 amino acids long. The CDR3 loop reads CASRAQVAGGFGEQFF. DNA for the CDR3: TGTGCCAGCAGGGCCCAGGTGGCGGGGGGGTTCGGTGAGCAGTTCTTC.

This clonotype has a count of ten or more. The chain couples TRBV11-3 to TRBJ2-7; 8 bases match TRBD2. The J segment lost 3 bases and the V segment lost 6 bases, leaving 4 bases of the junction unmatched. CDR3 length: 13 residues. The germline gives CDR1 SGHNT, CDR2 YENEEA. CDR3 sequence reads: CASSSGLGYEQYF. CDR3 bases: TGTGCCAGCAGTTCGGGACTAGGCTACGAGCAGTACTTC.

This clonotype was observed at least ten times. The rearrangement uses TRBV11-2 and TRBJ1-2; D call uncertain. The CDR3 runs to 12 residues. V gave up 5 bases and J gave up 5 bases, with 9 bases separating them. Looked up from germline, CDR1 is SGHAT and CDR2 is FQNNGV. The CDR3 reads CASSRDRYGYTF. The CDR3 DNA reads as TGTGCCAGCAGCCGGGATCGATATGGCTACACCTTC.

As to this clonotype: Being one base from a much bigger clone, this may be a read error. The rearrangement uses TRBV7-9 and TRBJ2-1; 7 bases map to TRBD1. Germline CDR1 reads SEHNR; CDR2 reads FQNEAQ (reference sequence). Trimming at V came to 5 bases and at J to 3 bases, leaving 4 bases not matched to a gene. The CDR3 has 14 residues. The CDR3 loop is CASSDWDSYNEQFF. The CDR3 DNA reads as TGTGCCAGCAGCGACTGGGACAGCTACAATGAGCAGTTCTTC.

This clonotype was counted ten times or more. The chain joins TRBV7-2 to TRBJ2-6; tentative D call: TRBD2 (5 bases). Trimming shortened V by 5 bases and J by 0 bases, and 11 bases separated the two germline ends. CDR1 is SGHTA, CDR2 FQGNSA, per germline. CDR3 length: 16 amino acids. The CDR3 loop reads CASSAGLLSGANVLTF. In DNA form, the CDR3 reads TGTGCCAGCAGCGCCGGACTTCTCTCTGGGGCCAACGTCCTGACTTTC.